This TCR beta chain stems from a study of identical twins. Findings and caveats of the study: The study found that models underestimated out-of-frame TCR alpha sharing in monozygotic twins.

One entry per CDR3 protein results from TCRdb running MiXCR on the 5' RACE reads. The sample carries 140,000 to 150,000 distinct CDR3 sequences, 3% to 4% recorded once. The germline CDR1 and CDR2 sequences are SGHVS and FQNEAQ. Unmatched junction bases numbered 7, after V lost 5 bases and J lost 6 bases. This CDR3 has 15 residues. This clonotype was recorded at least ten times. Its target is not known. This TCR was sampled from a man younger than 30 in good health. The sequenced sample was memory T cells sorted from blood. V is TRBV7-8 and J is TRBJ2-1, with 10 bases matching TRBD2. The CDR3 sequence is CASSVSSGSANEQFF. The CDR3, as DNA: TGTGCCAGCAGCGTTTCTAGCGGGAGCGCCAATGAGCAGTTCTTC.